The 6 T cell receptor beta chains reported below all come from one sample, sequenced in a study of blood T cell repertoires in COVID-19. Profiled with immunoSEQ multiplex PCR; TCRdb holds only in-frame clones, not every one. The sample yields approximately 200,000 clones, 86% seen once. Sample: PBMCs or T cells enriched from blood (not recorded which). The receptor set was obtained from a woman aged 30 to 39 who had been exposed to COVID-19.

CDR3: CASTPPGGAGNTIYF. In DNA form, the CDR3 reads TGTGCCAGCACCCCACCGGGGGGCGCAGGAAACACCATATATTTT. This chain joins TRBV6-5 and TRBJ1-3; D perhaps matches TRBD1 (6 bases). Germline lookup yields CDR1 MNHEY and CDR2 SVGAGI. The ends were cut back, 7 bases at V and 4 bases at J, with 17 bases in the middle. This CDR3 has 15 amino acids.

This chain connects TRBV19 to TRBJ1-2; 7 bases are shared with TRBD1. The CDR3 contains 14 residues. CDR1 is LNHDA, CDR2 SQIVND, per germline (reference sequence). V was pared by 3 bases and J by 2 bases, with 3 bases of the junction left unmatched. Here the CDR3 DNA reads TGTGCCAGTAGTATTGGACAGGCAAACTATGGCTACACCTTC. This translates into CASSIGQANYGYTF.

The chain employs TRBV25-1 and TRBJ2-7; TRBD2 agrees at 7 bases. With 10 bases clipped from V and 6 bases from J, the junction kept 6 bases outside the gene matches. The V gene's germline CDR1 is MGHDK and CDR2 SYGVNS. The CDR3 extends over 11 amino acids. CDR3 nucleotide sequence: TGTGCCACTGGGGGAGGGATCGAGCAGTACTTC. It specifies CATGGGIEQYF.

This clone was seen a handful of times. This sequence joins TRBV19 and TRBJ1-5, with unresolved D. Germline loops: CDR1 LNHDA, CDR2 SQIVND (reference sequence). The CDR3 consists of 15 residues. Trimming took off 6 bases at V and 0 bases at J, with 12 bases between the two ends. The CDR3: CASSEQYYSNQPQHF. Here the CDR3 DNA reads TGTGCCAGTAGCGAACAGTATTATAGCAATCAGCCCCAGCATTTT.

The CDR3 DNA follows: TGTGCCAGCAGCTCAGGGGGTTACGAGCAGTACTTC. It codes for CASSSGGYEQYF. The chain has TRBV5-5 and TRBJ2-7; TRBD1 aligns across 7 bases. V lost 3 bases, J lost 4 bases, and 1 base stayed unmatched. The CDR3 length is 12 residues. Per germline, CDR1 SGHKS and CDR2 YYEKEE (reference sequence).

The V and J genes are TRBV10-1 and TRBJ2-2; weak D call: TRBD2 (5 bases). Germline values: CDR1 WNHNN, CDR2 SYGVQD (reference sequence). The length of the CDR3 is 17 residues. Trimming took off 2 bases at V and 4 bases at J, with 17 bases between the two ends. CDR3 bases: TGCGCCAGCAGTGAGATTAGTCGGCCGGGAACCACCGGGGAGCTGTTTTTT. It encodes CASSEISRPGTTGELFF.